The 30 T cell receptor beta chains below all came from one sample that was sequenced in a study of T-cell memory formation after mild COVID-19. TCRdb reprocessed the 5' RACE reads via MiXCR and lists one record per CDR3 protein. Of 110,000 to 150,000 distinct CDR3 sequences listed, around 15% are singletons. The material sequenced was PBMCs or a T cell subset sorted from them (not recorded which). The receptors stem from an adult woman who had mild COVID-19 (a few samples of this study predate the infection). Cell type and time point are not known.

This clonotype appeared a few times. V gene TRBV7-2 combines with J gene TRBJ2-7; 14 bases match TRBD2. CDR1 and CDR2 from the germline V gene are SGHTA and FQGNSA. Trimming cost V 5 bases and J 2 bases; bases outside gene matches: 2. This CDR3 is built from 15 residues. In DNA, the CDR3 is TGTGCCAGCAGCGCGACTAGCGGGGGGGCCTACGAGCAGTACTTC. As protein: CASSATSGGAYEQYF.

This clonotype was counted between two and nine times. The rearrangement uses TRBV5-1 and TRBJ2-7; 10 bases agree with TRBD1. The CDR3 runs 16 residues. The germline V gene encodes CDR1 SGHRS and CDR2 YFSETQ. Trimming removed 4 bases from V and 4 bases from J; junction bases left unmatched: 11. The CDR3 nucleotides are TGCGCCAGCAGCATTACTCCCGACAGGGGGCAATACGAGCAGTACTTC. It specifies CASSITPDRGQYEQYF.

J is TRBJ2-1 and V is TRBV24-1, with D possibly TRBD2 on 6 matching bases. Germline loops: CDR1 KGHDR, CDR2 SFDVKD. Trimming left V 9 bases short and J 2 bases short, with 19 bases between. The CDR3 has 16 amino acids. In DNA, the CDR3 is TGTGCCACCGCGTCCCCCGGCGGGACCCCCTACAATGAGCAGTTCTTC. Translated, it gives CATASPGGTPYNEQFF.

The table lists this clonotype with many counts. The rearrangement uses TRBV7-9 and TRBJ1-1; no reliable D call. V dropped 4 bases and J dropped 6 bases, with 6 bases sitting between them. Germline V gene data show CDR1 as SEHNR and CDR2 as FQNEAQ (reference sequence). This CDR3 contains 11 residues. The CDR3 region has the DNA TGTGCCAGCAGCTCTACACCTGAAGCTTTCTTT. Translation: CASSSTPEAFF.

The V and J genes are TRBV11-2 and TRBJ2-7; 8 bases match TRBD2. Germline CDR1 reads SGHAT; CDR2 reads FQNNGV. The CDR3 has 15 amino acids. Germline trimming cut 1 base from V and 0 bases from J; bases unmatched to any gene: 2. The CDR3: CASSLAGGLSYEQYF. The CDR3 nucleotides are TGTGCCAGCAGCTTAGCGGGAGGGCTCTCCTACGAGCAGTACTTC.

The chain carries TRBV5-1 and TRBJ2-1; no clear D. CDR1 and CDR2 (germline): SGHRS, YFSETQ. The germline V and J ends were trimmed by 0 bases and 6 bases, with 7 bases remaining between them. This CDR3 has 13 residues. CDR3 nucleotides: TGCGCCAGCAGCTTGGCCTACGGCAATGAGCAGTTCTTC. This gives the protein CASSLAYGNEQFF. The full variable domain, in which reference TRBV5-1 and TRBJ2-1 provide the parts outside the CDR3, is KAGVTQTPRYLIKTRGQQVTLSCSPISGHRSVSWYQQTPGQGLQFLFEYFSETQRNKGNFPGRFSGRQFSNSRSEMNVSTLELGDSALYLCASSLAYGNEQFFGPGTRLTVL.

V is TRBV5-4 and J is TRBJ2-1; D remains ambiguous. V lost 0 bases, J lost 3 bases, and 7 bases lay in between. The CDR3 length is 14 residues. Germline V gene sequence: CDR1 SGHNT, CDR2 YYREEE (reference sequence). The CDR3 reads CASSLAGSYNEQFF. CDR3 sequence (DNA): TGTGCCAGCAGCTTGGCCGGCAGCTACAATGAGCAGTTCTTC.

The CDR3 sequence is CASSFETTDTQYF. The CDR3 nucleotides are TGTGCCAGTAGTTTTGAGACTACAGATACGCAGTATTTT. V usage is TRBV19 and J usage is TRBJ2-3; D gene unclear. Germline CDR1 is LNHDA and CDR2 is SQIVND (reference sequence). The CDR3 extends over 13 amino acids. Trimming pared 5 bases from V and 3 bases from J, leaving 9 bases between.

CDR3 nucleotide sequence: TGTGCCAGCAGCAGTTTAGCTAGCGGGCTCCATAGCGAGCAGTTCTTC. Its translation is CASSSLASGLHSEQFF. This sequence joins TRBV3-1 and TRBJ2-1; 8 bases are a match to TRBD2. This CDR3 is built from 16 residues. Germline CDR1 and CDR2: LGHDT and YNNKEL (reference sequence). The trim removed 5 bases at V and 10 bases at J, leaving 16 bases unmatched.

This clonotype was observed a few times. The genes are TRBV2 and TRBJ2-5; 13 bases are shared with TRBD2. Trimming took 6 bases from V and 12 from J; bases not matched to a gene: 10. Germline assignment: CDR1 SNHLY and CDR2 FYNNEI. The CDR3 has 14 residues. CDR3 in amino acids: CASSPTSGGAFKYF. The CDR3 DNA sequence: TGTGCCAGCAGCCCCACTAGCGGGGGGGCCTTCAAGTACTTC. The entire variable domain, with the rest obtained from reference TRBV2 and TRBJ2-5, is as follows: EPEVTQTPSHQVTQMGQEVILRCVPISNHLYFYWYRQILGQKVEFLVSFYNNEISEKSEIFDDQFSVERPDGSNFTLKIRSTKLEDSAMYFCASSPTSGGAFKYFGPGTRLLVL.

This chain joins TRBV7-6 and TRBJ2-2; the D gene is possibly TRBD2 (6 bases). There are 16 residues in the CDR3. V shed 1 base and J shed 4 bases, with 13 bases lying between them. In germline, CDR1 is SGHVS, CDR2 FNYEAQ. In DNA form, the CDR3 reads TGTGCCAGCAGCTTAGAGGTCGGGGGAGGCACCGGGGAGCTGTTTTTT. Translation gives CASSLEVGGGTGELFF. Together with reference TRBV7-6 and TRBJ2-2, the CDR3 gives the full variable domain: GAGVSQSPRYKVTKRGQDVALRCDPISGHVSLYWYRQALGQGPEFLTYFNYEAQQDKSGLPNDRFSAERPEGSISTLTIQRTEQRDSAMYRCASSLEVGGGTGELFFGEGSRLTVL.

The V and J genes are TRBV5-4 and TRBJ2-3, with 10 nucleotides matching TRBD1. The CDR3 runs to 15 residues. Trimming removed 4 bases from V and 4 bases from J; junction bases left unmatched: 6. The germline V gene encodes CDR1 SGHNT and CDR2 YYREEE (reference sequence). CDR3 region: CASSPGTGVPDTQYF. Here the CDR3 DNA reads TGTGCCAGCAGCCCCGGGACAGGGGTTCCAGATACGCAGTATTTT.

A note on this clonotype: A much more abundant neighbour one base away suggests this may be a read error. The chain joins TRBV5-1 to TRBJ2-5; D could derive from TRBD1 or TRBD2 (5 bases each). The CDR3 is made up of 15 amino acids. CDR1 SGHRS and CDR2 YFSETQ come from the germline V gene. V was trimmed by 3 bases and J by 5 bases, leaving 17 bases between them. CDR3 DNA sequence: TGCGCCAGCAGCTCTGAAGAGGAATGGGGGGAGACCCAGTACTTC. This sequence encodes CASSSEEEWGETQYF.

The chain uses TRBV19 and TRBJ1-2; 9 bases fit TRBD1. The length of the CDR3 is 14 residues. Germline CDR1 is LNHDA and CDR2 is SQIVND (reference sequence). The V and J ends lost 7 bases and 7 bases, in that order; junction bases with no gene match: 10. CDR3 DNA: TGTGCCAGTAACCAACAGGGGGCGTTCTTTGGCTACACCTTC. Protein: CASNQQGAFFGYTF.

This clonotype has just a few counts. The V and J genes are TRBV11-3 and TRBJ2-5; perhaps TRBD2 as D (6 bases). The V and J ends lost 0 bases and 5 bases respectively, with 19 bases between them. This CDR3 has 17 amino acids. The germline V gene encodes CDR1 SGHNT and CDR2 YENEEA. CDR3 coding DNA: TGTGCCAGCAGCTTAGATCTCCCCGGCGGGGTAGGGGAGACCCAGTACTTC. Its translation is CASSLDLPGGVGETQYF. Full variable domain (outside the CDR3, taken from reference TRBV11-3 and TRBJ2-5): EAGVVQSPRYKIIEKKQPVAFWCNPISGHNTLYWYLQNLGQGPELLIRYENEEAVDDSQLPKDRFSAERLKGVDSTLKIQPAELGDSAVYLCASSLDLPGGVGETQYFGPGTRLLVL.

This clonotype was counted between two and nine times. The chain uses TRBV12-3 or TRBV12-4 and TRBJ1-1; D is unresolved. The CDR3 extends over 13 amino acids. V lost 5 bases, J lost 4 bases, and 11 bases lay in between. The CDR3 sequence is CASSGLGSTEAFF. The CDR3 DNA is TGTGCCAGCAGTGGGCTGGGAAGCACTGAAGCTTTCTTT.

This rearrangement joins TRBV11-2 to TRBJ1-2, with 8 positions matching TRBD1. The CDR3 contains 14 residues. Trimming cost V 4 bases and J 4 bases; bases outside gene matches: 5. Per germline, CDR1 SGHAT and CDR2 FQNNGV. The CDR3: CASSSGGLIYGYTF. DNA for the CDR3: TGTGCCAGCAGCTCAGGGGGCTTAATCTATGGCTACACCTTC. Full variable domain (outside the CDR3, taken from reference TRBV11-2 and TRBJ1-2): EAGVAQSPRYKIIEKRQSVAFWCNPISGHATLYWYQQILGQGPKLLIQFQNNGVVDDSQLPKDRFSAERLKGVDSTLKIQPAKLEDSAVYLCASSSGGLIYGYTFGSGTRLTVV.

This clonotype was picked up a small number of times. This chain uses TRBV10-3 with TRBJ2-7; D unresolved. There are 15 residues in the CDR3. Germline V CDR1 and CDR2: ENHRY, SYGVKD. V was clipped by 3 bases and J by 0 bases, with 12 bases between them. The CDR3 loop is CAISEGTMSSYEQYF. CDR3 DNA sequence: TGTGCCATCAGTGAAGGCACTATGTCCTCCTACGAGCAGTACTTC.

The rearrangement uses TRBV4-1 and TRBJ1-4; weak D call: TRBD1 (5 bases). This CDR3 has 15 amino acids. The V gene's germline CDR1 is MGHRA and CDR2 YSYEKL. The ends were cut back, 0 bases at V and 7 bases at J, with 12 bases in the middle. CDR3 protein: CASSQESRVGEKLFF. The CDR3 DNA reads TGCGCCAGCAGCCAAGAGTCCAGGGTGGGTGAAAAACTGTTTTTT.

The chain links TRBV7-6 to TRBJ2-1; 12 nucleotides line up with TRBD2. CDR1 and CDR2 from the germline V gene are SGHVS and FNYEAQ. This CDR3 is 18 amino acids long. Trimming cost V 1 base and J 4 bases; bases outside gene matches: 8. The chain's CDR3 is CASSLGLAGGPRYNEQFF. The CDR3 nucleotides read TGTGCCAGCAGCTTAGGCCTAGCGGGAGGGCCGAGATACAATGAGCAGTTCTTC.

CDR3 coding DNA: TGTGCCAGCAGTTTGGGAATGGTCGATCAGCCCCAGCATTTT. Translation gives CASSLGMVDQPQHF. The V call is TRBV12-3 or TRBV12-4, the J call TRBJ1-5, with no clear D. V shed 3 bases and J shed 5 bases, with 11 bases lying between them. This CDR3 region has 14 residues.

The chain has TRBV12-3 or TRBV12-4 and TRBJ1-1; no clear D. CDR3 length equals 13 residues. With 3 bases removed from V and 4 bases from J, the gap between germline ends came to 9 bases. CDR3: CASSFGVTTEAFF. CDR3 nucleotide sequence: TGTGCCAGCAGTTTCGGTGTCACCACTGAAGCTTTCTTT.

This clonotype turned up a few times. This rearrangement joins TRBV7-2 to TRBJ2-2, with D uncertain. This CDR3 contains 15 residues. Trimming took off 5 bases at V and 6 bases at J, with 16 bases between the two ends. Per the germline V gene, CDR1 is SGHTA and CDR2 is FQGNSA. The CDR3 DNA reads as TGTGCCAGCAGCAATTATGTTGAGGATCCCGGGGAGCTGTTTTTT. This encodes CASSNYVEDPGELFF.

The genes are TRBV7-2 and TRBJ2-7, with TRBD1 identical over 10 bases. Trimming removed 5 bases from V and 6 bases from J; junction bases left unmatched: 10. CDR1 is SGHTA, CDR2 FQGNSA, per germline. CDR3 length: 15 residues. CDR3 nucleotide sequence: TGTGCCAGCAGCCAAAGTGGGACAGGGGACATCGAGCAGTACTTC. Translating it yields CASSQSGTGDIEQYF.

The V and J genes are TRBV3-1 and TRBJ2-4, with TRBD1 matching 8 bases. Trimming took 3 bases from V and 0 from J; bases not matched to a gene: 13. Germline V gene data show CDR1 as LGHDT and CDR2 as YNNKEL (reference sequence). CDR3 size: 19 residues. As DNA, the CDR3 is TGTGCCAGCAGCCACCGGACAGGGACCGACTGGATAGCCAAAAACATTCAGTACTTC. This sequence encodes CASSHRTGTDWIAKNIQYF.

This chain connects TRBV7-9 to TRBJ2-7, with D perhaps TRBD1 or TRBD2 (5 bases each). V gave up 5 bases and J gave up 3 bases, with 11 bases separating them. This CDR3 spans 13 amino acids. Germline assignment: CDR1 SEHNR and CDR2 FQNEAQ (reference sequence). The CDR3 DNA is TGTGCCAGCAGCCCGGGGCAGGTCTACGAGCAGTACTTC. It encodes CASSPGQVYEQYF.

V usage is TRBV15 and J usage is TRBJ2-3; the D gene is possibly TRBD2 (6 bases). CDR1 and CDR2 from the germline V gene are LNHNV and YYDKDF (reference sequence). The CDR3 has 16 amino acids. Trimming removed 5 bases from V and 5 bases from J, with 20 bases in between. The CDR3: CATSRNPGAGVDTQYF. CDR3 bases: TGTGCCACCAGCCGGAACCCGGGAGCTGGGGTAGATACGCAGTATTTT.

This clonotype was seen only a few times. This chain connects TRBV25-1 to TRBJ2-7; D not resolved. The CDR3 has 10 amino acids. CDR1 MGHDK and CDR2 SYGVNS come from the germline V gene. Trimming took off 7 bases at V and 3 bases at J, with 4 bases between the two ends. CDR3 residues: CASKGYEQYF. CDR3 DNA sequence: TGTGCCAGCAAGGGCTACGAGCAGTACTTC.

This clonotype was seen only a few times. V is TRBV29-1 and J is TRBJ2-1, with 16 bases identical to TRBD2. Germline assignment: CDR1 SQVTM and CDR2 ANQGSEA. The CDR3 length is 17 residues. The J segment lost 0 bases and the V segment lost 5 bases, leaving 4 bases of the junction unmatched. The CDR3, as DNA: TGCAGCGTTCTCGGGACTAGCGGGAGGGGCTCCTACAATGAGCAGTTCTTC. It is translated as CSVLGTSGRGSYNEQFF.

The J gene is TRBJ2-3, the V gene TRBV12-3 or TRBV12-4, with no clear D. The CDR3 spans 15 residues. V lost 7 bases to trimming and J lost 1 base, with 15 bases between them. The CDR3 region has the DNA TGTGCCAGCACACGCCCAGTCTATCGCACAGATACGCAGTATTTT. As protein: CASTRPVYRTDTQYF.